Each of the 16 T cell receptor beta chains below was sequenced from the same sample in a study of blood T cells in healthy people across ages. For the second PCR, which ran for 7 to 11 cycles, a sample-barcoded 5' primer and a J-beta primer mix were used. Using its own MiXCR run on the 5' RACE reads, TCRdb lists one record per CDR3 protein. The table shows 380,000 or so distinct CDR3 sequences, with 52% occurring only once. Sequencing was done on a sample of blood. Receptors were obtained from a man between 60 and 75 years old in good health.

In its sample, this clonotype was seen a few times. CDR3 sequence: CATSREGRLYEQYF. CDR3 DNA sequence: TGTGCCACCAGCAGAGAGGGGCGCCTCTACGAGCAGTACTTC. This chain joins TRBV15 and TRBJ2-7; maybe TRBD1 (5 bases). With 0 bases removed from V and 3 bases from J, the gap between germline ends came to 9 bases. This CDR3 is built from 14 residues. The germline gives CDR1 LNHNV, CDR2 YYDKDF (reference sequence).

This clonotype was seen more than once but under ten times. V and J are TRBV2 and TRBJ2-5, with D possibly called TRBD1 or TRBD2 (5 bases each). In germline, CDR1 is SNHLY, CDR2 FYNNEI. This CDR3 region has 16 residues. V was clipped by 6 bases and J by 2 bases, with 19 bases between them. The CDR3 DNA sequence: TGTGCCAGCAGAGGGTCCGGGGCGGGCCTACAAGAGACCCAGTACTTC. Its protein product is CASRGSGAGLQETQYF.

This sequence joins TRBV7-9 and TRBJ2-3; the D call may be TRBD1 or TRBD2 (5 bases each). The V gene lost 0 bases and the J gene lost 4 bases, with 17 bases spanning the gap. CDR1 is SEHNR and CDR2 is FQNEAQ in the germline V gene (reference sequence). This CDR3 spans 17 amino acids. The CDR3 loop is CASSLALPRRGADTQYF. The CDR3 DNA is TGTGCCAGCAGCTTAGCGCTCCCTCGGAGAGGGGCAGATACGCAGTATTTT.

The chain couples TRBV7-9 to TRBJ2-4; no clear D gene. The CDR3 has 14 amino acids. Trimming stripped 0 bases from V and 0 bases from J, with 3 bases between. From germline, CDR1 is SEHNR and CDR2 FQNEAQ (reference sequence). The CDR3 protein is CASSLAIAKNIQYF. CDR3 nucleotides: TGTGCCAGCAGCTTAGCCATAGCCAAAAACATTCAGTACTTC.

This clonotype has more than one count but fewer than ten. The chain has TRBV7-2 and TRBJ2-7; 7 nucleotides match TRBD2. V shed 4 bases and J 4 bases; nucleotides not matched to a gene: 13. The germline gives CDR1 SGHTA, CDR2 FQGNSA. This CDR3 has 16 residues. The CDR3 protein is CASSSRTSHFRYEQYF. CDR3 in DNA: TGTGCCAGCAGCTCCCGGACTAGTCATTTTCGGTACGAGCAGTACTTC.

The rearrangement uses TRBV25-1 and TRBJ1-4, with D hard to call. The germline V gene encodes CDR1 MGHDK and CDR2 SYGVNS. Trimming took 3 bases from V and 4 from J, leaving 15 bases between them. The CDR3 totals 16 residues. This chain's CDR3 is CASSDLDGWDNEKLFF. DNA for the CDR3: TGTGCCAGCAGTGACCTTGACGGTTGGGATAATGAAAAACTGTTTTTT.

This clonotype was seen only once. The rearrangement joins TRBV7-2 to TRBJ2-3; D is possibly TRBD2 (5 bases). Germline V gene data show CDR1 as SGHTA and CDR2 as FQGNSA. V was shortened by 2 bases and J by 0 bases, with 12 bases between the two germline ends. The CDR3 has 16 amino acids. DNA of the CDR3: TGTGCCAGCAGCTTATTTCCGGGGATCAGCACAGATACGCAGTATTTT. Its protein is CASSLFPGISTDTQYF.

This clonotype appeared a few times. The chain uses TRBV3-1 and TRBJ1-2; no clear D. The CDR3 contains 15 residues. Trimming took 1 base from V and 4 from J, leaving 13 bases between them. Germline V gene lookup returns CDR1 LGHDT and CDR2 YNNKEL (reference sequence). The CDR3 nucleotides read TGTGCCAGCAGCCAAGGAGGTCTGCCTAGCTATGGCTACACCTTC. It specifies CASSQGGLPSYGYTF.

The J gene is TRBJ2-4, the V gene TRBV6-6, with no clear D. Per the germline V gene, CDR1 is MNHNY and CDR2 is SVGAGI (reference sequence). V was pared by 7 bases and J by 2 bases, with 12 bases between. The CDR3 extends over 14 amino acids. This CDR3 is CASMVADTKNIQYF. In nucleotides, the CDR3 is TGTGCCAGCATGGTCGCGGATACCAAAAACATTCAGTACTTC.

A few counts support this clonotype. This chain links TRBV7-2 with TRBJ2-7; 8 positions match TRBD2. This CDR3 region has 14 residues. With 6 bases clipped from V and 1 base from J, the junction kept 5 bases outside the gene matches. CDR1 is SGHTA, CDR2 FQGNSA, per germline. In nucleotides, the CDR3 is TGTGCCAGCAGTCATACTAGCGGTTCCTACGAGCAGTACTTC. Protein: CASSHTSGSYEQYF.

This clonotype was seen at least ten times. A read error may be the cause here, since a much bigger clone is one base away. The genes are TRBV20-1 and TRBJ2-7; the match to TRBD2 covers 7 bases. The V segment lost 1 base and the J segment 2 bases; nucleotides outside the gene matches: 5. The CDR3 sequence is 14 residues long. The V gene's germline CDR1 is DFQATT and CDR2 SNEGSKA (reference sequence). CDR3 loop: CSARAGGLPYEQYF. The CDR3 nucleotides read TGCAGTGCTAGAGCGGGAGGTTTGCCCTACGAGCAGTACTTC.

The chain joins TRBV12-3 or TRBV12-4 to TRBJ1-6; tentatively, D is TRBD1 (6 bases). V lost 7 bases, J lost 0 bases, and 13 bases lay in between. The CDR3 spans 16 residues. The CDR3 spells CASIRGQSSYNSPLHF. CDR3 coding DNA: TGTGCCAGCATCCGCGGACAGAGCTCCTATAATTCACCCCTCCACTTT.

This chain joins TRBV15 and TRBJ1-5, with 7 bases fitting TRBD1. Per germline, CDR1 LNHNV and CDR2 YYDKDF (reference sequence). The V gene end was trimmed by 4 bases and the J gene end by 4 bases; junction bases not matched to a gene: 7. The CDR3 is 15 amino acids. The CDR3 is CATSITQGGNQPQHF. DNA for the CDR3: TGTGCCACCAGCATAACTCAGGGGGGTAATCAGCCCCAGCATTTT.

V gene TRBV7-2 combines with J gene TRBJ2-7; D is unresolved. The CDR3 totals 13 residues. The ends were cut back, 5 bases at V and 3 bases at J, with 11 bases in the middle. Per the germline V gene, CDR1 is SGHTA and CDR2 is FQGNSA. The CDR3 protein is CASSQTPLYEQYF. The CDR3 DNA reads as TGTGCCAGCAGCCAGACCCCCCTCTACGAGCAGTACTTC.

J is TRBJ2-1 and V is TRBV20-1; 9 positions agree with TRBD2. The germline V gene has CDR1 DFQATT and CDR2 SNEGSKA (reference sequence). V trimming: 0 bases; J trimming: 6 bases; junction bases outside the gene matches: 9. CDR3 length equals 16 residues. The CDR3 is CSARDYLAGKANEQFF. For the CDR3, the DNA is TGCAGTGCTAGAGATTACCTAGCGGGAAAGGCCAATGAGCAGTTCTTC.

In this sample, this clonotype turned up a few times. One end of the junction varies from germline; a read error may be responsible. The chain recombines TRBV18 with TRBJ1-1; 7 bases map to TRBD1. The germline V gene encodes CDR1 KGHSH and CDR2 LQKENI. The CDR3 runs to 12 residues. This chain's CDR3 is CASAPGGTEAFF. DNA of the CDR3: TGTGCCAGCGCACCAGGGGGGACTGAAGCTTTCTTT.